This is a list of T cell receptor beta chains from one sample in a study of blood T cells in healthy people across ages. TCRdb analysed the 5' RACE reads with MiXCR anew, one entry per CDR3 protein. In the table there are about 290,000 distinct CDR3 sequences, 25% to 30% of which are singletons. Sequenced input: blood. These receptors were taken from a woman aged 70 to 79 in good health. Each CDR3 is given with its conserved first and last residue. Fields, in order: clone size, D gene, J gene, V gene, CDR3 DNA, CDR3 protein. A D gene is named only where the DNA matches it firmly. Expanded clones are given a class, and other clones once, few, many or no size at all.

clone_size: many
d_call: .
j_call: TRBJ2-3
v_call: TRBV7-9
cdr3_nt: TGTGCCAGCAGCTTTGAGGGCGGGGATACGCAGTATTTT
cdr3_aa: CASSFEGGDTQYF

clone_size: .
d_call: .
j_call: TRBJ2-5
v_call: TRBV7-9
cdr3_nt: TGTGCCAGCAGCTCTTGGGACACGCCCGGGGAGACCCAGTACTTC
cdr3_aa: CASSSWDTPGETQYF

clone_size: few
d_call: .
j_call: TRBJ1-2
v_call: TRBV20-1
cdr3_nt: TGCAGTGCTAAGGATCAAGCCTATGGCTACACCTTC
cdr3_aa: CSAKDQAYGYTF

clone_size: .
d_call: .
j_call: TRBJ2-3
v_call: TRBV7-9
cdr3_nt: TGTGCCAGCAGTACGGACCGCTACACAGATACGCAGTATTTT
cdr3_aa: CASSTDRYTDTQYF

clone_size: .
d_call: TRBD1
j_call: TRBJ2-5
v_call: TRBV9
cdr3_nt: TGTGCCAGCAGCGTTAGGGGACAGAACCAAGAGACCCAGTACTTC
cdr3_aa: CASSVRGQNQETQYF

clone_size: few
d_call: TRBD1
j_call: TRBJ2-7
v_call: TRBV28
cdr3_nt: TGTGCCAGCAAGGGAACAGGGGGATACGAGCAGTACTTC
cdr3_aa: CASKGTGGYEQYF

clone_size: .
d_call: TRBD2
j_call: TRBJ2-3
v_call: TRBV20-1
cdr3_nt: TGCAGTGCTAGAGGCAGACTAGCGGGCCAAGATACGCAGTATTTT
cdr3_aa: CSARGRLAGQDTQYF

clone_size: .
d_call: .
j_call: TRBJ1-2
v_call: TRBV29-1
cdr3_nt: TGCAGCGTTGTCGGGGGCGGCTATGGCTACACCTTC
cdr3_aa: CSVVGGGYGYTF

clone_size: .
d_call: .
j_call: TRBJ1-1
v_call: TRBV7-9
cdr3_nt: TGTGCCAGCGGGTTGGAAGCTTTCTTT
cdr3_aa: CASGLEAFF

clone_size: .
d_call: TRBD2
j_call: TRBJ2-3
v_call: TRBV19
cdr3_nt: TGTGCCAGTAGTATTAGCGGGAAAGGGACAGATACGCAGTATTTT
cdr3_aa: CASSISGKGTDTQYF

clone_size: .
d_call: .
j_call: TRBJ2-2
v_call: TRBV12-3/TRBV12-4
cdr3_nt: TGTGCCAGCGGAAACTGGCAGGACACCGGGGAGCTGTTTTTT
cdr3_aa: CASGNWQDTGELFF

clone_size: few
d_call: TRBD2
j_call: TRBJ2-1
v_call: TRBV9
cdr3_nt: TGTGCCAGCAGCGTAGGACTAGCGGGATACAATGAGCAGTTCTTC
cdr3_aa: CASSVGLAGYNEQFF

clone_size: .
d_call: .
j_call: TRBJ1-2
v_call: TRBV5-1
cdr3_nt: TGCGCCAGCAGTGGGGAGAACTATGGCTACACCTTC
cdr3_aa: CASSGENYGYTF

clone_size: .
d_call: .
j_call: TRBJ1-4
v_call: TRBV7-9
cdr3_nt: TGTGCCAGCAGCCCCGAGAATCAGTGGGGTGAAAAACTGTTTTTT
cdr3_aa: CASSPENQWGEKLFF

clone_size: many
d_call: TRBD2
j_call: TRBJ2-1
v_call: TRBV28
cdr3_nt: TGTGCCAGCACCACCCAGGAAGCGGGGGACAATGAGCAGTTCTTC
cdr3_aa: CASTTQEAGDNEQFF

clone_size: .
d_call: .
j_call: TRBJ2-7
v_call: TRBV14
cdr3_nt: TGTGCCAGCAGCTCCCTTGGGGGAGGTTACGAGCAGTACTTC
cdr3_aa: CASSSLGGGYEQYF

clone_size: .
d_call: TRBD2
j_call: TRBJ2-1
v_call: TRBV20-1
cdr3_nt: TGCAGTGCTGGCACTAGCGGGGGTTACTCCTACAATGAGCAGTTCTTC
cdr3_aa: CSAGTSGGYSYNEQFF

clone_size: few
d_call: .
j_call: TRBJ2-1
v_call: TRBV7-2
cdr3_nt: TGTGCCAGCAGCGGGCAAACTAGCAGCGATGAGCAGTTCTTC
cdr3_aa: CASSGQTSSDEQFF

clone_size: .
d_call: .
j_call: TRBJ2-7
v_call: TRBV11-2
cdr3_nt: TGTGCCAGCAGCCCAACGGCGGGCCTCGGGGAGCAGTACTTC
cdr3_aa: CASSPTAGLGEQYF

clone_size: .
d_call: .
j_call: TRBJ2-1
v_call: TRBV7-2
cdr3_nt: TGTGCCAGCAGCCCCAGCCCCTTTAATGGGGTCAATGAGCAGTTCTTC
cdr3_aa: CASSPSPFNGVNEQFF

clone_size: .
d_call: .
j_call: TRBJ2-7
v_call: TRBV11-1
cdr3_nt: TGTGCCAGCAAAGGGCGAAACGGGGCCGGACAGTACTTC
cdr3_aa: CASKGRNGAGQYF

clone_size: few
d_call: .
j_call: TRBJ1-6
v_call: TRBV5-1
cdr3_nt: TGCGCCAGCAGGCGACTTACAGGGTCTGATTCACCCCTCCACTTT
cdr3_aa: CASRRLTGSDSPLHF

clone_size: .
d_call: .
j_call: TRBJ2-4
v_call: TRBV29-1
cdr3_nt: TGCAGCGTTGTGGCCCCTAACCCTAACCTAGCCAAAAACATTCAGTACTTC
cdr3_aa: CSVVAPNPNLAKNIQYF

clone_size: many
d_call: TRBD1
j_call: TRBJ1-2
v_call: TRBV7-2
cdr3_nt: TGTGCCAGCAGTTTAGAGGGGGCCAACTATGGCTACACCTTC
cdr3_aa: CASSLEGANYGYTF

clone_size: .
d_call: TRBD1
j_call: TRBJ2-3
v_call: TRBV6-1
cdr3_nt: TGTGCCAGCAGTGAACGGGACAGGGGAGCAGATACGCAGTATTTT
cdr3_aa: CASSERDRGADTQYF

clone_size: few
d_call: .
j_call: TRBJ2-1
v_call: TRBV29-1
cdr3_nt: TGCAGCGTTGCAGGGATTGGGTCCTACAATGAGCAGCTCTTC
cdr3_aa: CSVAGIGSYNEQLF

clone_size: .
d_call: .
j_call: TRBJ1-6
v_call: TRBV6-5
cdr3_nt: TGTGCCAGCAGAGGGTCCCGAAATTCACCCCTCCACTTT
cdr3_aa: CASRGSRNSPLHF

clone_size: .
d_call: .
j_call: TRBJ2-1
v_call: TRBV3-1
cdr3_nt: TGTGCCAGCAGCAAAGGGAGTCCAAACTCCTACAATGAGCAGTTCTTC
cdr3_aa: CASSKGSPNSYNEQFF

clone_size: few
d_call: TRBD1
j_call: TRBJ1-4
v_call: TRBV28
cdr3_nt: TGTGCCAGCAAACAACCGGGACAGGGGGGTCAAAAACTGTTTTTT
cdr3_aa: CASKQPGQGGQKLFF

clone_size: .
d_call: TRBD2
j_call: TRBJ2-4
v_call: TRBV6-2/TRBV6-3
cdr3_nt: TGTGCCAGCAGCCCCAGGACTAGCGGGAGCCTTGGGGGAAACATTCAGTACTTC
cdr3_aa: CASSPRTSGSLGGNIQYF

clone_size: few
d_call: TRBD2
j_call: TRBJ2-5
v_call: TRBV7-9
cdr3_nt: TGTGCCAGCAGCTTAGCGCGGACTAGAGAGACCCAGTACTTC
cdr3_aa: CASSLARTRETQYF

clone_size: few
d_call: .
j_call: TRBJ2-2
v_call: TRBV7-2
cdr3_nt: TGTGCCAGCAGCCCTCATCGGCCCACCGGGGAGCTGTTTTTT
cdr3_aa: CASSPHRPTGELFF

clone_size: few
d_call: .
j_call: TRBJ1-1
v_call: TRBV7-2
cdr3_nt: TGTGCCAGCAGCCCAGCGTTCAACACTGAAGCTTTCTTT
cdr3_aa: CASSPAFNTEAFF

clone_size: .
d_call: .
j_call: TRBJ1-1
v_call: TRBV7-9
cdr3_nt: TGTGCCAGCAGCTTAGAACAGGGCATCACTGAAGCTTTCTTT
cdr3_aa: CASSLEQGITEAFF

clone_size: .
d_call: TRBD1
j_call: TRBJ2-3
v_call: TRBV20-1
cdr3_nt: TGCAGTGCAGAGTCAATTACAGGGGTCCGCACAGATACGCAGTATTTT
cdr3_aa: CSAESITGVRTDTQYF

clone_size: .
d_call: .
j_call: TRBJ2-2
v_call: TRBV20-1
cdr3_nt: TGCAGTGCCATCGTCCCGTCCACCGGGGAGCTGTTTTTT
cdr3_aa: CSAIVPSTGELFF

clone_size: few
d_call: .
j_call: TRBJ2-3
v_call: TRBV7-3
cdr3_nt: TGTGCCAGCAAGGAGAGCGGGAGCACAGATACGCAGTATTTT
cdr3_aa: CASKESGSTDTQYF

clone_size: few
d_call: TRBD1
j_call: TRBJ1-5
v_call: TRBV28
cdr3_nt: TGTGCCAGCAGATCAGGGGGAAGCAATCAGCCCCAGCATTTT
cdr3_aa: CASRSGGSNQPQHF

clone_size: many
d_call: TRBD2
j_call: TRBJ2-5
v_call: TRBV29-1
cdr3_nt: TGCAGCGTAGGCCACCACCTAGCGGGGGATGGTGGGACCCAGTACTTC
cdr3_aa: CSVGHHLAGDGGTQYF

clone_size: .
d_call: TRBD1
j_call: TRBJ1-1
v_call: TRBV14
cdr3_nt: TGTGCCAGCAGACCAGGACAGGGGGGGCCCGAAGCTTTCTTT
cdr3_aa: CASRPGQGGPEAFF

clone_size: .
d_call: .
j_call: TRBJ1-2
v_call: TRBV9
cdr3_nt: TGTGCCAGCAGCGTAGCTAGACGGGGCGCGGACTATGGCTACACCTTC
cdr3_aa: CASSVARRGADYGYTF

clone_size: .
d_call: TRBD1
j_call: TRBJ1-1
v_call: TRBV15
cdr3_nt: TGTGCCACCAGCAGGAAAAAGACAGGGCTCACTGAAGCTTTCTTT
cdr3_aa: CATSRKKTGLTEAFF

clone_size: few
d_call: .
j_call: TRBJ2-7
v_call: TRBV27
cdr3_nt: TGTGCCAGCAGTTTAGGTCCCCACGAGCAGTACTTC
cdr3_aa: CASSLGPHEQYF